A selection of T cell receptor beta chains follows, all from one sample in a study of metastatic and nonmetastatic thyroid tumors. TCRdb re-analyzed the PCR reads using MiXCR. The repertoire holds 20,000 or so clones, with under 25% as singletons. The sequenced sample consisted of adjacent normal tissue. These receptors all stem from a female donor with papillary thyroid cancer or a benign thyroid nodule (not recorded which). Some clones in this sample may be carry-over from other donors' samples. Each CDR3 is given with its conserved first and last residue. D genes are given only for firm matches. Where a row states a size, it is once, few, many or the class of an expanded clone; other rows omit it.

v_gene	abundance	d_gene	j_gene	CDR3aa	CDR3nt
TRBV6-4	few	-	TRBJ1-1	CASSAKENTEAFF	TGTGCCAGCAGTGCAAAGGAGAACACTGAAGCTTTCTTT
TRBV27	few	-	TRBJ2-3	CASSLMGPSTDTQYF	TGTGCCAGCAGTTTGATGGGACCTAGCACAGATACGCAGTATTTT
TRBV6-1	few	TRBD2	TRBJ2-3	CAIRRLAVDTDTQYF	TGTGCCATCAGACGACTAGCGGTAGACACAGATACGCAGTATTTT
TRBV12-3/TRBV12-4	many	-	TRBJ2-1	CASSPIGGERNEQFF	TGTGCCAGCAGTCCTATAGGGGGAGAGAGGAATGAGCAGTTCTTC
TRBV5-4	many	-	TRBJ2-7	CASSSELGNSYEQYF	TGTGCCAGCAGCTCTGAGTTGGGGAACTCCTACGAGCAGTACTTC
TRBV7-8	few	TRBD1	TRBJ1-1	CASSLVFTGDRHTEAFF	TGTGCCAGCAGCTTAGTGTTTACAGGGGATAGACACACTGAAGCTTTCTTT
TRBV6-1	-	TRBD1	TRBJ1-2	CASRQGGYGYTF	TGTGCCAGCCGCCAGGGGGGCTATGGCTACACCTTC
TRBV5-5	few	-	TRBJ1-1	CASSFEEWGNTEAFF	TGTGCCAGCAGCTTCGAAGAATGGGGGAACACTGAAGCTTTCTTT
TRBV7-2	-	-	TRBJ1-1	CASSVKKNTEAFF	TGTGCCAGCAGCGTCAAAAAGAACACTGAAGCTTTCTTT
TRBV19	-	TRBD1	TRBJ1-5	CASSIPGGHQPQHF	TGTGCCAGTAGTATTCCAGGGGGCCATCAGCCCCAGCATTTT
TRBV4-3	few	-	TRBJ2-7	CASSQDAADSSYEQYF	TGCGCCAGCAGCCAAGATGCGGCAGACTCTTCCTACGAGCAGTACTTC
TRBV6-1	-	TRBD1	TRBJ2-2	CASSLDRTGSGELFF	TGTGCCAGCAGCCTCGACAGGACAGGGTCCGGGGAGCTGTTTTTT
TRBV9	-	TRBD2	TRBJ2-7	CASSPGTSGSCYEQYF	TGTGCCAGCAGCCCCGGGACTAGCGGGAGTTGCTACGAGCAGTACTTC
TRBV6-1	-	-	TRBJ1-2	CASSGRAPIRYTF	TGTGCCAGCAGTGGCAGAGCCCCTATTAGGTACACCTTC
TRBV19	few	-	TRBJ2-7	CASSRWNQPYEQYF	TGTGCCAGTAGTCGTTGGAATCAACCCTACGAGCAGTACTTC
TRBV30	-	-	TRBJ2-2	CAWNPLGSTGELFF	TGTGCCTGGAACCCGCTCGGCAGCACCGGGGAGCTGTTTTTT
TRBV6-2/TRBV6-3	-	-	TRBJ2-7	CASLLAPVREQYF	TGTGCCAGCCTTCTGGCTCCCGTGCGGGAGCAGTACTTC
TRBV7-9	-	-	TRBJ1-2	CASSLEGSVQGYTF	TGTGCCAGCAGCTTAGAGGGGTCCGTGCAGGGCTACACCTTC